The text below deals with one T cell receptor beta chain. As yet, its antigen is unknown. Repertoires were generated with immunoSEQ multiplex PCR, while TCRdb's copy carries only in-frame clones and drops some. The data contain over 100,000 clones, 90% to 95% of them seen just once; the ten biggest clones take up less than 4%. This sample stems from a study of T cells in pancreatic ductal adenocarcinoma. Selected pancreatic ductal adenocarcinoma patients had undergone surgery without neoadjuvant therapy. Findings of the study overall: No significant tumor-blood clonality difference; means were about 0.1 and 0.065. Unique clonotypes were roughly 8-fold more numerous in blood than in tumor.

Input material: PBMCs. This TCR derives from a human donor with pancreatic ductal adenocarcinoma.

CDR3 amino acids: CASSLYGGGGNTIYF. The CDR3 region has the DNA TGTGCCAGCAGCTTATATGGGGGCGGTGGAAACACCATATATTTT. The V gene is TRBV7-9, the J gene TRBJ1-3; perhaps TRBD1 as D (6 bases). V was cut by 2 bases and J by 3 bases, with 11 bases left in between. The germline V gene has CDR1 SEHNR and CDR2 FQNEAQ (reference sequence). The CDR3 totals 15 residues.